This TCR beta chain was identified during a study of blood T cell repertoires in COVID-19. Study in general: Sites across the United States, Italy and Spain contributed samples from acute and convalescent COVID-19.

Germline lookup yields CDR1 KGHDR and CDR2 SFDVKD. This CDR3 is 16 amino acids long. The V end was cut by 0 bases, the J end by 2 bases, with 12 bases between. This clone showed up just a few times. Profiled with immunoSEQ multiplex PCR; TCRdb holds only in-frame clones, not every one. The sample lists 150,000 to 200,000 clones, over 75% occurring once. The receptor was derived from a woman under 30 who had recovered from COVID-19. This sequence joins TRBV24-1 and TRBJ1-1, with a weak D call TRBD1 (6 bases). Specimen: PBMCs or T cells enriched from blood (not recorded which). In DNA form, the CDR3 reads TGTGCCACCAGTGATTTGGGGGGCAGGGGAAACACTGAAGCTTTCTTT. Translated, it gives CATSDLGGRGNTEAFF.